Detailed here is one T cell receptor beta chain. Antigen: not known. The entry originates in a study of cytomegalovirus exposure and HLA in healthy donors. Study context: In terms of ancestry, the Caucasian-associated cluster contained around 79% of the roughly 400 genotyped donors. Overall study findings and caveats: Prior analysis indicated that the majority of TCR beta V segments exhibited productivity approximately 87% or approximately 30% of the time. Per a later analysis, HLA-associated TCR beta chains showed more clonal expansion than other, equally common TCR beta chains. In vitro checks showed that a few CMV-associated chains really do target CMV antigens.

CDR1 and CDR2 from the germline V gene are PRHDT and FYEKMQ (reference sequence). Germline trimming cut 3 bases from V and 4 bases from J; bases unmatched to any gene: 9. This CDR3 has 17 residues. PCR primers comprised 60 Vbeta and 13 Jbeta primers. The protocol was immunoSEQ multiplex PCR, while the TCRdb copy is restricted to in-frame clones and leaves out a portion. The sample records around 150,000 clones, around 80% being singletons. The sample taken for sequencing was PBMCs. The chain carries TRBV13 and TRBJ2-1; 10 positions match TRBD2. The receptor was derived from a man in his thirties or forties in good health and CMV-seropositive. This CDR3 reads CASSFLPSGSLYNEQFF. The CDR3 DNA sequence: TGTGCCAGCAGCTTTTTACCTAGCGGGAGTTTGTACAATGAGCAGTTCTTC. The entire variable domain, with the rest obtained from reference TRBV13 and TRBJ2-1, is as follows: AAGVIQSPRHLIKEKRETATLKCYPIPRHDTVYWYQQGPGQDPQFLISFYEKMQSDKGSIPDRFSAQQFSDYHSELNMSSLELGDSALYFCASSFLPSGSLYNEQFFGPGTRLTVL.